This is a list of T cell receptor beta chains from one sample in a study of T cells in Graves' hyperthyroidism and ophthalmopathy. TCRdb processed the multiplex PCR reads anew with MiXCR; each CDR3 protein has one entry. The data contain 350,000 to 400,000 distinct CDR3 sequences, around 14% of them singletons. The material sequenced was blood. Source of these receptors: a woman younger than 45 with Graves' hyperthyroidism. The CDR3 runs from the conserved cysteine through the conserved F or W. The D gene is left open where the match is weak. Expanded clones are given a class, and other clones once, few, many or no size at all.

v_gene	abundance	j_gene	d_gene	CDR3aa	CDR3nt
TRBV7-8	NA	TRBJ1-6	NA	CASSLVSGNSPLHF	TGTGCCAGCAGCTTAGTCTCAGGGAATTCACCCCTCCACTTT
TRBV29-1	few	TRBJ2-3	NA	CSVRGSSTDTQYF	TGCAGCGTTCGAGGTTCTAGCACAGATACGCAGTATTTT
TRBV28	many	TRBJ2-1	TRBD2	CASSLGSGSRNEQFF	TGTGCCAGCAGTTTGGGTAGCGGGAGCCGTAATGAGCAGTTCTTC
TRBV6-1	NA	TRBJ1-4	NA	CASREFPNEKLFF	TGTGCCAGCAGGGAGTTTCCTAATGAAAAACTGTTTTTT
TRBV18	many	TRBJ2-2	TRBD1	CASSRDRGLTGELFF	TGTGCCAGCTCCAGGGACAGGGGCCTCACCGGGGAGCTGTTTTTT
TRBV27	many	TRBJ1-1	NA	CASSFPRGPTFF	TGTGCCAGCAGTTTCCCCCGCGGGCCAACTTTCTTT
TRBV18	NA	TRBJ2-2	TRBD2	CASSLNRRTGGDTGELFF	TGTGCCAGCTCACTCAACCGCAGGACGGGAGGGGACACCGGGGAGCTGTTTTTT
TRBV28	many	TRBJ2-2	TRBD2	CASNHIAGVDTGELFF	TGTGCCAGCAATCATATAGCGGGAGTGGACACCGGGGAGCTGTTTTTT
TRBV29-1	many	TRBJ2-7	TRBD1	CSVEALRGTGGAEQYF	TGCAGCGTTGAAGCTCTACGGGGGACAGGGGGCGCGGAGCAGTACTTC
TRBV28	NA	TRBJ2-6	TRBD1	CASSPKTGTGLTGANVLTF	TGTGCCAGCAGCCCAAAAACCGGGACAGGGTTGACTGGGGCCAACGTCCTGACTTTC
TRBV29-1	NA	TRBJ1-1	NA	CSVVGAEAFF	TGCAGCGTTGTAGGGGCTGAAGCTTTCTTT
TRBV5-1	NA	TRBJ1-6	NA	CASSLENAHYSPLHF	TGCGCCAGCAGCTTGGAAAATGCCCACTATTCACCCCTCCACTTT
TRBV6-1	NA	TRBJ1-5	NA	CASGRGGDSNQPQHF	TGTGCCAGCGGTCGTGGAGGGGATAGCAATCAGCCCCAGCATTTT
TRBV12-3/TRBV12-4	many	TRBJ2-7	NA	CASSFLDRYYEQYF	TGTGCCAGCAGTTTTCTAGACAGGTATTACGAGCAGTACTTC
TRBV12-3/TRBV12-4	many	TRBJ2-1	NA	CASSLAYGGLGNEQFF	TGTGCCAGCAGTTTAGCTTACGGCGGCCTAGGGAATGAGCAGTTCTTC
TRBV20-1	many	TRBJ2-3	TRBD2	CSEYPTSGSSTDTQYF	TGCAGTGAATATCCTACTAGCGGGAGTAGCACAGATACGCAGTATTTT
TRBV2	many	TRBJ2-1	NA	CASSRWQGGNEQFF	TGTGCCAGCAGTAGATGGCAGGGGGGCAATGAGCAGTTCTTC
TRBV7-2	many	TRBJ2-7	NA	CASSLGSTSSYEQYF	TGTGCCAGCAGCTTAGGTAGCACGAGCTCCTACGAGCAGTACTTC
TRBV5-6	NA	TRBJ2-2	NA	CASSLAASGELFF	TGTGCCAGCAGCTTGGCGGCATCCGGGGAGCTGTTTTTT
TRBV7-2	few	TRBJ2-2	NA	CASSRLAGELFF	TGTGCCAGCAGCCGCCTGGCCGGGGAGCTGTTTTTT
TRBV20-1	many	TRBJ1-5	NA	CSVSQGSNQPQHF	TGCAGTGTCAGCCAGGGGAGCAATCAGCCCCAGCATTTT